The source of this T cell receptor (beta chain) is a study of blood T cells in healthy people across ages. Broader study findings: Diversity was estimated from one million T cells, and these estimates were considered underestimates.

Next came a second PCR, run for about 7 to 12 cycles, which used a sample-barcoded 5' primer along with a J-beta primer mix. A tag from a template-switch adaptor with 12 random nucleotides marked each cDNA molecule. Each CDR3 protein gets one entry after TCRdb re-called the 5' RACE reads with MiXCR. The sample shows about 1.6 million distinct CDR3 sequences, roughly 32% of them seen only once. PBMCs numbering at least 6.5 million were isolated per sample. The table lists this clonotype with a few counts. The antigen remains unidentified. This CDR3 contains 14 residues. Per the germline V gene, CDR1 is SGHRS and CDR2 is YFSETQ. The V end was cut by 2 bases, the J end by 0 bases, with 8 bases between.

This TCR derives from a woman aged 30 to 39 in good health. The rearrangement uses TRBV5-1 and TRBJ1-1; D is perhaps TRBD1 (6 bases). Sequences were obtained from blood. The CDR3 spells CASSLRDMNTEAFF. CDR3 DNA sequence: TGCGCCAGCAGCTTACGGGACATGAACACTGAAGCTTTCTTT.